This T cell receptor beta chain emerged from a study of blood T cell repertoires in COVID-19. The wider study: Samples taken during acute and convalescent COVID-19 were collected in the United States, Italy and Spain. Sources were T cells, B-cell-depleted T cells, or PBMCs; the material itself was cDNA or gDNA.

As processed by the authors: Using reference gene primer amplification, nucleated cell counts were estimated. Using immunoSEQ multiplex PCR, the repertoire was profiled, and TCRdb retains in-frame clones only, with some absent. That table is the source of V, J and clone size, and D and trimming were worked out from the DNA. The profile covers 200,000 to 250,000 clones, with just over 85% appearing a single time and 1.5% taken by the ten largest. With 4 bases clipped from V and 0 bases from J, the junction kept 14 bases outside the gene matches. CDR3 length equals 19 residues. CDR1 SGHNT and CDR2 YENEEA come from the germline V gene.

The rearrangement links TRBV11-3 to TRBJ2-2; 7 nucleotides align to TRBD2. The clonotype was recovered from a man aged 18 to 29 with active or convalescent COVID-19. Sequenced sample: peripheral blood. The CDR3 DNA reads TGTGCCAGCAGCTCAAGCGAACCAACTAGCGTCGCGAACACCGGGGAGCTGTTTTTT. Residues: CASSSSEPTSVANTGELFF.